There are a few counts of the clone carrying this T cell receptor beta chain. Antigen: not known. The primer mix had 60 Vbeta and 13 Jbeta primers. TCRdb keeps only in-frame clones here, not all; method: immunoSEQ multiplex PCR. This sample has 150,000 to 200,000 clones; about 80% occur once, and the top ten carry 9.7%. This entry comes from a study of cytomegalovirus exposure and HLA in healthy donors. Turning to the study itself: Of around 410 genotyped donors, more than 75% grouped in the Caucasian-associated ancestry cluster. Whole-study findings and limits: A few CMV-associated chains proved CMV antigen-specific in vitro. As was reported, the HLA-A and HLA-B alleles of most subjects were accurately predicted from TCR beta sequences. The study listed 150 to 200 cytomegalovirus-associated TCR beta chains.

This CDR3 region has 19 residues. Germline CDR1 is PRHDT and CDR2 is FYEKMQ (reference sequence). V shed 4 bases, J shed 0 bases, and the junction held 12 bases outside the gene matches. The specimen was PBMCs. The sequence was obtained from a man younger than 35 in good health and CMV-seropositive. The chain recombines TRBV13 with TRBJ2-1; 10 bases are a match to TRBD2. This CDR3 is CASSSTSGKPHTSYNEQFF. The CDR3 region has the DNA TGTGCCAGCAGCTCTACTAGCGGGAAACCGCATACCTCCTACAATGAGCAGTTCTTC.